The subject of this entry is one T cell receptor (beta chain). Its cognate antigen is unknown. 13 Jbeta primers and 60 Vbeta primers were used for the PCR. In the source study's methods: About 12 million shared chains were among the approximately 82 million unique TCR beta chains that a later analysis counted. The repertoire was sequenced with immunoSEQ multiplex PCR; TCRdb's copy has only in-frame clones and lacks some. The V and J calls and clone size are taken from that table; D and trimming were inferred from the DNA. The top ten hold roughly 6.7% of the sample, which has some 200,000 clones, 65% to 90% seen once. The data belong to a study of cytomegalovirus exposure and HLA in healthy donors. Regarding the study as a whole: In a later analysis, roughly 17,000 TCR beta sequences were associated with HLA alleles at 0.05 false discovery rate. In a later analysis, TCR association rates varied by HLA locus: DRB1 most, HLA-C fewest.

Donors showed nominal health when sampled, although they likely had unrecorded immune exposures. The length of the CDR3 is 16 residues. Per the germline V gene, CDR1 is MNHEY and CDR2 is SMNVEV (reference sequence). With 5 bases clipped from V and 0 bases from J, the junction kept 5 bases outside the gene matches. The clonotype comes from a man aged 35 to 55 in good health and CMV-seropositive. The chain couples TRBV27 to TRBJ2-1, with TRBD2 matching over 9 bases. The source material was PBMCs. The CDR3 nucleotides read TGTGCCAGCAGTCCCCTAGCGGGGAGCTCCTACAATGAGCAGTTCTTC. The encoded protein is CASSPLAGSSYNEQFF.